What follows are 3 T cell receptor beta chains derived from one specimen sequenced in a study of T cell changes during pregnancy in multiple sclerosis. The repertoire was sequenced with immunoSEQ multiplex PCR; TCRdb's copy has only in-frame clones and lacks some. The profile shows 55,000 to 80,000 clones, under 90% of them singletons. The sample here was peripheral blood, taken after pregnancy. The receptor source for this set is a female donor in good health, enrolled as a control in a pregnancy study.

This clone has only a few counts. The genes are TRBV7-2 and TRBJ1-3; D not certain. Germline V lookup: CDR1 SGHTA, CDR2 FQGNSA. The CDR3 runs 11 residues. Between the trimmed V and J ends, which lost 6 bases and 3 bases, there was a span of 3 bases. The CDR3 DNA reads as TGTGCCAGCAGTCGTGGAAACACCATATATTTT. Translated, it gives CASSRGNTIYF. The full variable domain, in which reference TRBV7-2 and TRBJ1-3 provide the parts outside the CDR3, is GAGVSQSPSNKVTEKGKDVELRCDPISGHTALYWYRQSLGQGLEFLIYFQGNSAPDKSGLPSDRFSAERTGGSVSTLTIQRTQQEDSAVYLCASSRGNTIYFGEGSWLTVV.

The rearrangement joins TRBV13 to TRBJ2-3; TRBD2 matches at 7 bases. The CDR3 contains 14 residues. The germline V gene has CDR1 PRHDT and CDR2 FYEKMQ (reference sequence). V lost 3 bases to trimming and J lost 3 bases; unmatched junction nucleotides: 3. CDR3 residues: CASSLSGATDTQYF. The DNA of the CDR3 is TGTGCCAGCAGCTTGAGCGGGGCGACAGATACGCAGTATTTT. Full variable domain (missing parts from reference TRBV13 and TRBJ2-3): AAGVIQSPRHLIKEKRETATLKCYPIPRHDTVYWYQQGPGQDPQFLISFYEKMQSDKGSIPDRFSAQQFSDYHSELNMSSLELGDSALYFCASSLSGATDTQYFGPGTRLTVL.

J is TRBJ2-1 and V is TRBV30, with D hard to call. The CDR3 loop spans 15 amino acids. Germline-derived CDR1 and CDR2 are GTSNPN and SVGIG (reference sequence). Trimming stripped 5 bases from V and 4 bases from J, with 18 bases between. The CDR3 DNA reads TGTGCCTGGGGGTCCCGCGGCCTCCGTTACAATGAGCAGTTCTTC. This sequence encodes CAWGSRGLRYNEQFF.